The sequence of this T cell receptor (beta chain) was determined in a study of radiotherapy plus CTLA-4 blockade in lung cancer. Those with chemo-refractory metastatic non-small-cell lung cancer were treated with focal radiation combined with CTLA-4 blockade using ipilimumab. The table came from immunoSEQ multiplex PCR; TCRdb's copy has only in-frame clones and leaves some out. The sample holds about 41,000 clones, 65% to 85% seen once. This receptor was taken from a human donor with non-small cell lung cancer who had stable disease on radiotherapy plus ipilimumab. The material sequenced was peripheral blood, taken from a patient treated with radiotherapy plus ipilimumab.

CDR3 amino acids: CASFRYMNTEAFF. The CDR3 DNA reads as TGTGCCAGCTTCCGGTACATGAACACTGAAGCTTTCTTT. J is TRBJ1-1 and V is TRBV6-1; D call uncertain. Deletions cut 8 bases from V and 0 bases from J, with 10 bases between. The germline V gene has CDR1 MNHNS and CDR2 SASEGT. The CDR3 loop spans 13 amino acids.